Each of the 4 T cell receptor beta chains below was sequenced from the same sample in a study of blood T cells in healthy people across ages. PCR was performed a second time for about 7 to 11 cycles using a sample-barcoded 5' primer and a J-beta primer mix. TCRdb passed the 5' RACE reads through MiXCR, listing each CDR3 protein once. Of some 1.4 million distinct CDR3 sequences listed, 42% are singletons. Material: blood. These receptors came from a woman in her late teens or twenties in good health.

This clonotype was observed a single time. A junction end diverges from the germline sequence, so it may reflect a read error. V gene TRBV3-1 combines with J gene TRBJ2-3, with TRBD2 identical over 9 bases. Per the germline V gene, CDR1 is LGHDT and CDR2 is YNNKEL (reference sequence). CDR3 length equals 18 residues. CDR3 residues: CASSQDPSTSGYTDAQYF. As DNA, the CDR3 is TGTGCCAGCAGCCAAGACCCCTCGACTAGCGGATACACAGATGCGCAGTATTTT.

CDR3 protein: CASSFNRAAGNEQFF. For the CDR3, the DNA is TGTGCCAGCAGCTTCAACAGGGCGGCGGGGAATGAGCAGTTCTTC. V usage is TRBV11-1 and J usage is TRBJ2-1; the D gene could be TRBD1 or TRBD2 (6 bases each). The germline CDR1 and CDR2 sequences are SGHAT and FQDESV (reference sequence). The length of the CDR3 is 15 residues. With 3 bases removed from V and 7 bases from J, the gap between germline ends came to 16 bases.

Here the CDR3 reads CSATLAGAHEQYF. The CDR3 DNA follows: TGCAGTGCCACCTTAGCGGGAGCCCACGAGCAGTACTTC. The chain employs TRBV20-1 and TRBJ2-5; TRBD2 agrees at 9 bases. TRBJ2-7 matches the DNA end more closely, so the J call is doubtful. Germline CDR1 is DFQATT and CDR2 is SNEGSKA (reference sequence). CDR3 length: 13 amino acids.

The chain has TRBV9 and TRBJ1-3, with a possible D match to TRBD1 (6 bases). V was shortened by 0 bases and J by 0 bases, with 10 bases between the two germline ends. The V gene's germline CDR1 is SGDLS and CDR2 YYNGEE. CDR3 length equals 16 residues. The CDR3 spells CASSVEGGTSGNTIYF. Written as DNA, the CDR3 is TGTGCCAGCAGCGTAGAAGGGGGAACCTCTGGAAACACCATATATTTT.